This entry describes one T cell receptor beta chain. Its specificity is unknown. This record comes from a study of graft-versus-host responses after intestinal transplantation. Overall study: Multivisceral, liver-intestinal, or isolated intestinal transplants were received by the recipients. The study gave all recipients anti-thymocyte globulin induction, then tacrolimus and steroids for 2 to 3 years.

The V end lost 5 bases, the J end lost 1 base, and 12 bases lay between the germline ends. Germline V gene sequence: CDR1 PRHDT, CDR2 FYEKMQ (reference sequence). The length of the CDR3 is 15 residues. The repertoire was sequenced with immunoSEQ multiplex PCR; TCRdb's copy has only in-frame clones and lacks some. This table has roughly 90,000 clones, around 93% appearing once. Study findings and constraints: Detected in recipient marrow were GvH clones, some of which were first observed in ileum or blood. Allograft graft-versus-host to host-versus-graft clonal ratios ran high in patients with graft-donor T cell macrochimerism.

The sample here was unstimulated CD4+ T cells sorted from spleen or lymph node cells, taken before transplant. The rearrangement joins TRBV13 to TRBJ2-1; tentative D call: TRBD2 (6 bases). The sequence came from a human donor who was the organ donor for an intestinal transplant. CDR3 sequence: CASSQAGRSYNEQFF. Here the CDR3 DNA reads TGTGCCAGCAGCCAAGCGGGTCGGTCCTACAATGAGCAGTTCTTC.